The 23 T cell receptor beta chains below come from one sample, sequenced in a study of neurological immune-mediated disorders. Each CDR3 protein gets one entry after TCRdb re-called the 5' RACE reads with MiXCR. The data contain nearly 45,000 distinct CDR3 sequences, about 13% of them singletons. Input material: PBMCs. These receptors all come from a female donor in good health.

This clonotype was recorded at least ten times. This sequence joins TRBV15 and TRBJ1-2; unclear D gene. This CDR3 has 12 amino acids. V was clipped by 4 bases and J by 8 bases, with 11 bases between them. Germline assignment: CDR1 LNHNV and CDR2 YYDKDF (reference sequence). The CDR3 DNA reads TGTGCCACCAGCATGAAAGATGGCGGCTACACCTTC. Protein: CATSMKDGGYTF.

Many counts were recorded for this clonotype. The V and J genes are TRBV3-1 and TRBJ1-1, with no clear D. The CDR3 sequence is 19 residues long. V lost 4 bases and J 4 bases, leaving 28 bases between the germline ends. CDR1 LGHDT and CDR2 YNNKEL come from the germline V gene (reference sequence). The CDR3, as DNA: TGTGCCAGCAGCCCTGCCCCCCTCGAAATTCGGCGGGGTAGCACTGAAGCTTTCTTT. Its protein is CASSPAPLEIRRGSTEAFF. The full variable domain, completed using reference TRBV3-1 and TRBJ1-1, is DTAVSQTPKYLVTQMGNDKSIKCEQNLGHDTMYWYKQDSKKFLKIMFSYNNKELIINETVPNRFSPKSPDKAHLNLHINSLELGDSAVYFCASSPAPLEIRRGSTEAFFGQGTRLTVV.

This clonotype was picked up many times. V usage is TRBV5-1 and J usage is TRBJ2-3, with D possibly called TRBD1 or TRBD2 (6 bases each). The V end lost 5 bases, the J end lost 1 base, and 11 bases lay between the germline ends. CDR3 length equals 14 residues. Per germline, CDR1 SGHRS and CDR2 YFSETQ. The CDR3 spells CASRQGGGTDTQYF. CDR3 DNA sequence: TGCGCCAGCAGACAGGGAGGTGGCACAGATACGCAGTATTTT.

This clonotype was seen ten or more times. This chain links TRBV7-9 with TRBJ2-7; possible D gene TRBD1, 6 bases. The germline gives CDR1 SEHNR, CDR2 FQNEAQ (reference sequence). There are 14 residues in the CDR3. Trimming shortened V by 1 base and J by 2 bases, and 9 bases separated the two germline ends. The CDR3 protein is CASSLGTATYEQYF. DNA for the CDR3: TGTGCCAGCAGCTTAGGGACAGCTACCTACGAGCAGTACTTC. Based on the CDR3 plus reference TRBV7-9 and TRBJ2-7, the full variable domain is DTGVSQNPRHKITKRGQNVTFRCDPISEHNRLYWYRQTLGQGPEFLTYFQNEAQLEKSRLLSDRFSAERPKGSFSTLEIQRTEQGDSAMYLCASSLGTATYEQYFGPGTRLTVT.

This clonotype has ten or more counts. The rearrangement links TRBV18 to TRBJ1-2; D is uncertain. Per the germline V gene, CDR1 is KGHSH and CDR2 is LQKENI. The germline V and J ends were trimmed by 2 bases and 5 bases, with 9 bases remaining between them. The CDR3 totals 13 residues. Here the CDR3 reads CASSPDKQYGYTF. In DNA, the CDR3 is TGTGCCAGCTCACCAGACAAGCAATATGGCTACACCTTC.

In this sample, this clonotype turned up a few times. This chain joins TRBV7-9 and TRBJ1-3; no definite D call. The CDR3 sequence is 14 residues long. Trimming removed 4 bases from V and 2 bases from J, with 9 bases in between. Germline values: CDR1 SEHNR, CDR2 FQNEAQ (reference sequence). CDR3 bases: TGTGCCAGCAGCTATGGAACAGCTGGAAACACCATATATTTT. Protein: CASSYGTAGNTIYF. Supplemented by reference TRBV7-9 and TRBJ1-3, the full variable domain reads DTGVSQNPRHKITKRGQNVTFRCDPISEHNRLYWYRQTLGQGPEFLTYFQNEAQLEKSRLLSDRFSAERPKGSFSTLEIQRTEQGDSAMYLCASSYGTAGNTIYFGEGSWLTVV.

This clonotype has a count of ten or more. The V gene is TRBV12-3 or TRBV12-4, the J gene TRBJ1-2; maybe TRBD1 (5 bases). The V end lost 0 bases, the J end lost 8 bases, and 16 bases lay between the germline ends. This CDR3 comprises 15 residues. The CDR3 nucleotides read TGTGCCAGCAGTTTAGCGGGGACCCCAGTTAAAGGCTACACCTTC. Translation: CASSLAGTPVKGYTF.

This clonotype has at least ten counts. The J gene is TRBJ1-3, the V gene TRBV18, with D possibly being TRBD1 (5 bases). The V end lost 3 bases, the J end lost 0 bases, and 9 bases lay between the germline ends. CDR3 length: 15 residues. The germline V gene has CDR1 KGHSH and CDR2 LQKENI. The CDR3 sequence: CASSPGPNSGNTIYF. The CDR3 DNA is TGTGCCAGCTCACCGGGGCCGAACTCTGGAAACACCATATATTTT. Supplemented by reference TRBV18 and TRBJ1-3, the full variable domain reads NAGVMQNPRHLVRRRGQEARLRCSPMKGHSHVYWYRQLPEEGLKFMVYLQKENIIDESGMPKERFSAEFPKEGPSILRIQQVVRGDSAAYFCASSPGPNSGNTIYFGEGSWLTVV.

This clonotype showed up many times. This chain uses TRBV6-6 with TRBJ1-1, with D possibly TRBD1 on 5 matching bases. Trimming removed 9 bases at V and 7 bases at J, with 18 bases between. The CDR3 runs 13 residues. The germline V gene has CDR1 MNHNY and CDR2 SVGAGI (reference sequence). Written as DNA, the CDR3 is TGTGCCAGTATTCTAACAGATAGGGGTGAAGCTTTCTTT. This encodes CASILTDRGEAFF.

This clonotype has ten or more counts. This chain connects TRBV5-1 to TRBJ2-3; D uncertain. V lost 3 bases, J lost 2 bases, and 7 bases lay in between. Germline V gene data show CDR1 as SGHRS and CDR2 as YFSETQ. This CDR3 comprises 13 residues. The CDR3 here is CASSSPNTDTQYF. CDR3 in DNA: TGCGCCAGCAGCTCTCCGAACACAGATACGCAGTATTTT.

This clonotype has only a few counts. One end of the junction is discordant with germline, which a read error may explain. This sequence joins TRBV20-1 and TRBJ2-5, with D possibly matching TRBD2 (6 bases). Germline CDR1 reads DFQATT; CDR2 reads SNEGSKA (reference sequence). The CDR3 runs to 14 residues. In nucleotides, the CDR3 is TGTTCCCACTTTAGATCCCTCGGGGGAGAGACCCAGTACTTC. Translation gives CSHFRSLGGETQYF.

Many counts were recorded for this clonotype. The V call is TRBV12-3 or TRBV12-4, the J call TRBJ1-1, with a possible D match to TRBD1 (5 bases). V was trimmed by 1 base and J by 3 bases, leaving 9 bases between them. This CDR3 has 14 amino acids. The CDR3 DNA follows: TGTGCCAGCAGTTTAGGGGGGGAGGACACTGAAGCTTTCTTT. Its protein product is CASSLGGEDTEAFF.

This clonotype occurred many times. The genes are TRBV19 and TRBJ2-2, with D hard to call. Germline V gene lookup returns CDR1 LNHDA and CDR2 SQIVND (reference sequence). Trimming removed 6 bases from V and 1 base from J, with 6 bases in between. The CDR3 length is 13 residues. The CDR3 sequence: CASRNLNTGELFF. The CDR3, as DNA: TGTGCCAGTAGAAACTTGAACACCGGGGAGCTGTTTTTT.

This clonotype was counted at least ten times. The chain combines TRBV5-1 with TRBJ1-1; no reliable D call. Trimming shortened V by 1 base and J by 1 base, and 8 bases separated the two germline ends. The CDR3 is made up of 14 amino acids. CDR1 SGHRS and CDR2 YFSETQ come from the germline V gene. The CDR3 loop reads CASSLMMGNTEAFF. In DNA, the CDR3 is TGCGCCAGCAGCTTGATGATGGGGAACACTGAAGCTTTCTTT.

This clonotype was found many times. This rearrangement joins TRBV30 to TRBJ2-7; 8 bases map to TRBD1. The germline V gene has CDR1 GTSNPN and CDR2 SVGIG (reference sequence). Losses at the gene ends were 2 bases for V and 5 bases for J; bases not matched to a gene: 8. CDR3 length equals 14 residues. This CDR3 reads CAWSIGQGLDEQYF. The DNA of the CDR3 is TGTGCCTGGAGTATAGGACAGGGCTTGGACGAGCAGTACTTC.

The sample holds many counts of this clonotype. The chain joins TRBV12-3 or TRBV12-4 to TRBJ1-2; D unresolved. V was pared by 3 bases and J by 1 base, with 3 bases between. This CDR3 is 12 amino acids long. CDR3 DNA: TGTGCCAGCAGTTTTAGTAACTATGGCTACACCTTC. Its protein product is CASSFSNYGYTF.

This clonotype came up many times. The CDR3 protein is CASSSGPEGGQPQHF. DNA of the CDR3: TGCGCCAGCTCCTCTGGGCCGGAGGGGGGTCAGCCCCAGCATTTT. The genes are TRBV5-1 and TRBJ1-5; tentative D call: TRBD1 (6 bases). This CDR3 comprises 15 residues. V lost 7 bases and J lost 6, with 20 bases in between. Germline values: CDR1 SGHRS, CDR2 YFSETQ.

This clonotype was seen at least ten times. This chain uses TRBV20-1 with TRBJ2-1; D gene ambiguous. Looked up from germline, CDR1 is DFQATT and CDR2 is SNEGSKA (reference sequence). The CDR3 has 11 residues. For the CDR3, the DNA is TGCGGAGCCCCCCGATACAATGAGCAGTTCTTC. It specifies CGAPRYNEQFF.

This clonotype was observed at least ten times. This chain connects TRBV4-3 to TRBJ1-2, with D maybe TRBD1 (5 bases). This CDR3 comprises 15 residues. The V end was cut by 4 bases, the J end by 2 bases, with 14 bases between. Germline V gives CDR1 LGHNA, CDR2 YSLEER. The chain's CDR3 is CASSLTARGNYGYTF. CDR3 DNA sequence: TGCGCCAGCAGCCTGACGGCTCGGGGGAACTATGGCTACACCTTC.

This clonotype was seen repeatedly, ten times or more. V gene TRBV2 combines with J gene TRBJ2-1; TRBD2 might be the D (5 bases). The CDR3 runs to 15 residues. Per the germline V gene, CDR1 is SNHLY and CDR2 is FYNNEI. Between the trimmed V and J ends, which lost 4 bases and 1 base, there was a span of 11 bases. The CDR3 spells CASSADSVSYNEQFF. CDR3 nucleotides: TGTGCCAGCAGTGCGGACTCTGTGTCCTACAATGAGCAGTTCTTC. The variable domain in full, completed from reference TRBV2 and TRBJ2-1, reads EPEVTQTPSHQVTQMGQEVILRCVPISNHLYFYWYRQILGQKVEFLVSFYNNEISEKSEIFDDQFSVERPDGSNFTLKIRSTKLEDSAMYFCASSADSVSYNEQFFGPGTRLTVL.

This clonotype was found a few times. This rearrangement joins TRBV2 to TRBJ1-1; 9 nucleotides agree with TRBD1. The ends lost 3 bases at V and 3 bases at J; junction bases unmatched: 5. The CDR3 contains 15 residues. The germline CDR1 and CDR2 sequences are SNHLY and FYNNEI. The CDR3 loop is CASSEGTGIYTEAFF. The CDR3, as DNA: TGTGCCAGCAGTGAGGGGACAGGGATTTACACTGAAGCTTTCTTT.

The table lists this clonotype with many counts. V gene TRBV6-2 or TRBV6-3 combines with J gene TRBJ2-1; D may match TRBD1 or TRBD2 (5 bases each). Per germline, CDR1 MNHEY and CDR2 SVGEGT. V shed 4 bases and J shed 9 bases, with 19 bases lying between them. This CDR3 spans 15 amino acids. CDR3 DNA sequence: TGTGCCAGCAGTTTGTCCGGGACGATTTACGGTGAGCAGTTCTTC. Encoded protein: CASSLSGTIYGEQFF.

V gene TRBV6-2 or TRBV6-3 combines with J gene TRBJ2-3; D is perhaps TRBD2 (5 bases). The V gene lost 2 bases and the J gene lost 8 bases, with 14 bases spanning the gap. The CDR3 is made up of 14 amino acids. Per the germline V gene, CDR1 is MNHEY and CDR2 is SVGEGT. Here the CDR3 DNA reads TGTGCCAGCAGTTACGGACTGGAGCCCGGTACGCAGTATTTT. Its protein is CASSYGLEPGTQYF.